This T cell receptor beta chain was sequenced for a study of CD8+ T cells in alopecia areata. As for the study in general: A regimen of oral tofacitinib, 5 to 10 mg twice daily, was given to treated patients.

Reverse transcribed after extraction, RNA yielded cDNA as the sequencing template. Using immunoSEQ multiplex PCR, the repertoire was profiled, and TCRdb retains in-frame clones only, with some absent. The sample lists roughly 150,000 clones, around 87% occurring once. Lesional scalp tissue (obtained by punch biopsy) and peripheral blood were collected from alopecia areata patients. This CDR3 has 15 amino acids. The V gene lost 0 bases and the J gene lost 2 bases, with 9 bases spanning the gap. The V gene's germline CDR1 is SGDLS and CDR2 YYNGEE. The receptor's source is a human donor with alopecia areata. This sequence joins TRBV9 and TRBJ2-1; D is perhaps TRBD2 (5 bases). Source: CD8+ T cells sorted from blood, taken at week 0. This CDR3 reads CASSVGWGAYNEQFF. The CDR3 DNA is TGTGCCAGCAGCGTAGGGTGGGGAGCCTACAATGAGCAGTTCTTC.